This TCR beta chain was recorded in a study of T cells in Graves' hyperthyroidism and ophthalmopathy. Germline V lookup: CDR1 MGHRA, CDR2 YSYEKL. V shed 4 bases, J shed 4 bases, and the junction held 9 bases outside the gene matches. The CDR3 extends over 17 amino acids. Using RNA transcripts as the source, TCR beta CDR3 regions were amplified. An initial round of RT-PCR targeting the TCR CDR3 relied on the HTBI primer set. Each CDR3 protein gets one entry after TCRdb re-called the multiplex PCR reads with MiXCR. The data show about 640,000 distinct CDR3 sequences, less than 25% seen once. This rearrangement joins TRBV4-1 to TRBJ2-1, with 11 positions matching TRBD2. Sequenced: blood. The receptor comes from a man under 40 with Graves' ophthalmopathy. The CDR3 protein is CASSLGPLAGEYNEQFF. The DNA of the CDR3 is TGCGCCAGCAGCCTCGGCCCACTAGCGGGAGAATACAATGAGCAGTTCTTC.